The 9 T cell receptor beta chains given below trace back to one sample, sequenced in a study of CD8 T cells in ankylosing spondylitis. TCRdb processed the 5' RACE reads anew with MiXCR; each CDR3 protein has one entry. This table holds 200,000 to 300,000 distinct CDR3 sequences, roughly 25% found once. The specimen was blood, either unsorted or a sorted T cell fraction (not recorded which). These receptors all come from a male donor with ankylosing spondylitis or in good health (not recorded which).

The gene calls are TRBV20-1 and TRBJ1-5; maybe TRBD1 (5 bases). V lost 1 base to trimming and J lost 7 bases, with 14 bases between them. The CDR3 has 14 amino acids. Germline CDR1 and CDR2: DFQATT and SNEGSKA (reference sequence). CDR3 coding DNA: TGCAGTGCTAGAGTTCCCCAGGGTGCCCAGCCCCAGCATTTT. Amino acids: CSARVPQGAQPQHF.

The V gene is TRBV12-3 or TRBV12-4, the J gene TRBJ2-5; D is unresolved. V was trimmed by 8 bases and J by 2 bases, leaving 12 bases between them. The CDR3 is 13 residues long. The CDR3 protein is CASGRSDQETQYF. The CDR3 coding sequence is TGTGCCAGCGGGCGGTCAGATCAAGAGACCCAGTACTTC.

A word on this clonotype: An end of the junction does not agree with germline; a read error may underlie this. The chain links TRBV7-9 to TRBJ2-1; perhaps TRBD2 as D (7 bases). The CDR3 extends over 15 amino acids. The germline V gene encodes CDR1 SEHNR and CDR2 FQNEAQ (reference sequence). The CDR3 DNA reads as TGTGCCAGCAGCCTGGGAGGGGGGCCGGCCAATGAGCAGATCTTC. This translates into CASSLGGGPANEQIF.

V usage is TRBV6-1 and J usage is TRBJ2-1; D assignment may be TRBD1 or TRBD2 (5 bases each). The V and J ends lost 5 bases and 6 bases respectively, with 11 bases between them. This CDR3 is built from 13 residues. The V gene's germline CDR1 is MNHNS and CDR2 SASEGT. The CDR3 protein is CASSRDPVNEQFF. In DNA form, the CDR3 reads TGTGCCAGCAGTCGGGACCCTGTCAATGAGCAGTTCTTC.

This clonotype was observed a handful of times. The rearrangement uses TRBV20-1 and TRBJ2-7, with TRBD1 as a possible D gene (5 bases). The CDR3 loop spans 15 amino acids. V was pared by 1 base and J by 2 bases, with 15 bases between. Germline V lookup: CDR1 DFQATT, CDR2 SNEGSKA (reference sequence). CDR3 DNA: TGCAGTGCTAGAGTCCCAGGGTCCTTAACCTACGAGCAGTACTTC. Its translation is CSARVPGSLTYEQYF.

This chain joins TRBV19 and TRBJ2-2, with D possibly TRBD2 on 5 matching bases. CDR1 LNHDA and CDR2 SQIVND come from the germline V gene (reference sequence). Trimming left V 5 bases short and J 0 bases short, with 7 bases between. CDR3 length equals 14 residues. CDR3 loop: CASSWGANTGELFF. The CDR3 region has the DNA TGTGCCAGTAGTTGGGGAGCGAACACCGGGGAGCTGTTTTTT.

This clonotype was observed at least ten times. This chain links TRBV12-3 or TRBV12-4 with TRBJ2-5; D gene ambiguous. The CDR3 covers 12 residues. With 5 bases removed from V and 1 base from J, the gap between germline ends came to 5 bases. Here the CDR3 DNA reads TGTGCCAGCAGTGCCCGCCAAGAGACCCAGTACTTC. It encodes CASSARQETQYF.

The CDR3 is CSAPTGWEPQHF. CDR3 nucleotide sequence: TGCAGCGCCCCGACAGGGTGGGAGCCCCAGCATTTT. The chain uses TRBV29-1 and TRBJ1-5; 7 nucleotides align to TRBD1. The trim removed 7 bases at V and 8 bases at J, leaving 8 bases unmatched. CDR1 and CDR2 from the germline V gene are SQVTM and ANQGSEA. This CDR3 has 12 residues.

Ten or more counts support this clonotype. The chain is built from TRBV12-3 or TRBV12-4 and TRBJ2-5, with 10 bases identical to TRBD2. V lost 7 bases, J lost 4 bases, and 12 bases stayed unmatched. The CDR3 contains 16 residues. The CDR3 DNA sequence: TGTGCCAGCACCCTAATAGGAGCGGGGGGGCTAGAGACCCAGTACTTC. As protein: CASTLIGAGGLETQYF.